This is a list of T cell receptor beta chains from one sample in a study of T cells after yellow fever vaccination. TCRdb fed the 5' RACE reads into MiXCR, producing one record per CDR3 protein. The sample consists of about 330,000 distinct CDR3 sequences, roughly 6.8% of them appearing once. The starting material was PBMCs, obtained 35 to 50 days after the first yellow fever vaccination. Every receptor here comes from a man aged 18 to 30 who received the YFV17D yellow fever vaccine. Both conserved end residues are part of each CDR3. Fields, in order: V gene, J gene, D gene, clone size, CDR3 DNA, CDR3 protein. D genes are given only for firm matches. Clone size is given for some rows only: seen once, a few or many times, or a class if the clone is expanded.

TRBV7-2	TRBJ1-1	-	-	TGTGCCAGCAGCTCTAGCAGTTACACTGAAGCTTTCTTT	CASSSSSYTEAFF
TRBV13	TRBJ2-5	TRBD2	few	TGTGCCAGCAGGACTAGCGGGGGGCTCGAGACCCAGTACTTC	CASRTSGGLETQYF
TRBV7-3	TRBJ2-3	TRBD1	few	TGTGCCAGCAGCTTTACAGGGGAAGGAGATACGCAGTATTTT	CASSFTGEGDTQYF
TRBV28	TRBJ2-3	-	many	TGTGCCAGCAGTTTAAGCTCAGGGGTGACAGATACGCAGTATTTT	CASSLSSGVTDTQYF
TRBV6-5	TRBJ2-7	-	few	TGTGCCAGCAGTTGGACGCCGGGGTTGTACTACGAGCAGTACTTC	CASSWTPGLYYEQYF
TRBV11-2	TRBJ1-2	-	few	TGTGCCAGCAGCATATCAGATGGGATAAGCGGTAATTGGGGTGGCTACACCTTC	CASSISDGISGNWGGYTF
TRBV20-1	TRBJ1-2	-	-	TGCAGTGCTACTTCTACAGGGTTGGGGGCCGGCTATGGCTACACCTTC	CSATSTGLGAGYGYTF
TRBV19	TRBJ2-7	TRBD2	-	TGTGCCAGTAGTTTCTCTAGCGGGGGTTCCTACGAGCAGTACTTC	CASSFSSGGSYEQYF
TRBV7-9	TRBJ2-5	-	-	TGTGCCAGCGGGACACGGGAGGCTCAAGAGACCCAGTACTTC	CASGTREAQETQYF
TRBV11-2	TRBJ2-1	-	-	TGTGCCAGCGGGGGAAATGAGCAGTTCTTC	CASGGNEQFF
TRBV12-3/TRBV12-4	TRBJ1-1	-	many	TGTGCCAGCAGTTTAAGCGACACTGAAGCTTTCTTT	CASSLSDTEAFF
TRBV19	TRBJ1-2	-	few	TGTGCCAGTAGTATAGATGGCAGCTACTATGGCTACACCTTC	CASSIDGSYYGYTF
TRBV6-1	TRBJ2-2	-	many	TGTGCCAGCAGTGAAGGGGCAGAAACCGGGGAGCTGTTTTTT	CASSEGAETGELFF
TRBV7-9	TRBJ1-2	-	-	TGTGCCAGCAGCCCCACCGAAGGGGCGGGCTACACCTTC	CASSPTEGAGYTF
TRBV19	TRBJ2-5	TRBD1	-	TGTGCCAGTTCGGACAGGGGGCGACCGGGGGAGACCCAGTACTTC	CASSDRGRPGETQYF
TRBV5-5	TRBJ2-3	-	many	TGTGCCAGCAGCTTCGACGGGCCAGATACGCAGTATTTT	CASSFDGPDTQYF
TRBV5-6	TRBJ2-3	TRBD1	few	TGTGCCAGCAGCCACACCGGGACAGGGTTAACAGATACGCAGTATTTT	CASSHTGTGLTDTQYF
TRBV7-2	TRBJ1-6	-	many	TGTGCCAGCAGCTTAGCGCAGAATTCACCCCTCCACTTT	CASSLAQNSPLHF
TRBV15	TRBJ2-7	-	few	TGTGCCACCAGCATGGGAAGGTCCTACGAGCAGTACTTC	CATSMGRSYEQYF
TRBV19	TRBJ2-2	-	-	TGTGCCAGTAGTATAGGGGGATGGGGCACCGGGGAGCTGTTTTTT	CASSIGGWGTGELFF
TRBV6-1	TRBJ1-5	-	few	TGTGCCAGCAGGAGACTCGACAGGCTCTCGCCCCAGCATTTT	CASRRLDRLSPQHF
TRBV3-1	TRBJ2-3	-	few	TGTGCCAGCAGCCAAAGCCCCCGCCCCGGTGGTACGCAGTATTTT	CASSQSPRPGGTQYF
TRBV7-9	TRBJ2-2	TRBD2	-	TGTACCAGCAGCTTATCCAGCGGGGGCGGGACCGGGGAGCTGTTTTTT	CTSSLSSGGGTGELFF
TRBV9	TRBJ1-2	TRBD1	few	TGTGCCAGCACCCCCTCGACAGGGCCCTTCGGGGGCTACACCTTC	CASTPSTGPFGGYTF
TRBV12-3/TRBV12-4	TRBJ2-7	TRBD2	many	TGTGCCAGCAGCAAAGGACTAGGATCCTACGAGCAGTACTTC	CASSKGLGSYEQYF
TRBV7-8	TRBJ2-5	-	many	TGTGCCAGCAGCCCCAGGCTGGGGCTTGGGGGTCAAGAGACCCAGTACTTC	CASSPRLGLGGQETQYF
TRBV5-1	TRBJ2-1	-	many	TGCGCCAGCAGCGTAGTAGGGGGTTTTGAGCAGTTCTTC	CASSVVGGFEQFF
TRBV5-1	TRBJ2-1	-	few	TGCGCCAGCAGCTTGGTATCTGGGTATGATGAGCAGTTCTTC	CASSLVSGYDEQFF
TRBV5-1	TRBJ1-1	-	many	TGCGCCAGCACCTTGTCGGCCGGGGGCACTGAAGCTTTCTTT	CASTLSAGGTEAFF
TRBV9	TRBJ2-5	-	once	TGTGCCAGCAGCGTATTCCCCGGGGGTGAGGAGACCCAGTACTTC	CASSVFPGGEETQYF
TRBV7-2	TRBJ2-3	TRBD2	few	TGTGCCAGCAGCTTCCTAGCGGGGGGAGCAGATACGCAGTATTTT	CASSFLAGGADTQYF
TRBV6-6	TRBJ2-7	-	-	TGTGCCAGCAGCGGACAGCGGCCCTACGAGCAGTACTTC	CASSGQRPYEQYF
TRBV7-9	TRBJ1-1	-	-	TGTGCCAGCAGCTTAGAGCCAATGGGGGTCACTGAAGCTTTCTTT	CASSLEPMGVTEAFF
TRBV4-1	TRBJ2-1	TRBD2	-	TGCGCCAGCAGCCACCCACCAGCGGGAAGCAATGAGCAGTTCTTC	CASSHPPAGSNEQFF
TRBV27	TRBJ2-2	TRBD2	-	TGTGCCACCTCCCTCAGAAAGCGGGAGTGGACCGGGGAGCTGTTTTTT	CATSLRKREWTGELFF
TRBV29-1	TRBJ2-1	-	-	TGCAGCGTTGGAGAGGTGGGGGCCAGCTACAATGAGCAGTTCTTC	CSVGEVGASYNEQFF
TRBV12-3/TRBV12-4	TRBJ1-2	-	many	TGTGCCAGCAGTTTGGGCGTCAACTATGGCTACACCTTC	CASSLGVNYGYTF
TRBV7-2	TRBJ2-4	TRBD2	-	TGTGCCAGCAGCTTTGGGACTACCTGGGGGAACATTCAGTACTTC	CASSFGTTWGNIQYF
TRBV7-2	TRBJ2-3	-	-	TGTGCCAGCAGCTTAATGCTGCGGCCCCCGACGGATACGCAGTATTTT	CASSLMLRPPTDTQYF
TRBV12-3/TRBV12-4	TRBJ1-1	TRBD1	few	TGTGCCAGCAGTCCTCAGGGGGAGAACACTGAAGCTTTCTTT	CASSPQGENTEAFF
TRBV12-3/TRBV12-4	TRBJ1-5	-	-	TGTGCCAGCAGCCTGACCTGGGGTAATCAGCCCCAGCATTTT	CASSLTWGNQPQHF
TRBV6-2/TRBV6-3	TRBJ2-5	TRBD2	-	TGTGCCAGCAAAAGGCGGCTAGCGGGGGAAGAGACCCAGTACTTC	CASKRRLAGEETQYF
TRBV28	TRBJ2-2	-	-	TGTGCCAGCAGTTTGACCACAGGACCCACCGGGGAGCTGTTTTTT	CASSLTTGPTGELFF
TRBV6-5	TRBJ2-2	TRBD2	few	TGTGCCAGCAGTTACGATAGCGGGGGAGACACCGGGGAGCTGTTTTTT	CASSYDSGGDTGELFF
TRBV29-1	TRBJ1-1	-	many	TGCAGCGTTGATACGACAGAGGGGAACACTGAAGCTTTCTTT	CSVDTTEGNTEAFF
TRBV7-2	TRBJ2-7	-	many	TGTGCCAGCAGCTTCTCAGGGCGCTACGAGCAGTACTTC	CASSFSGRYEQYF
TRBV6-5	TRBJ2-2	-	-	TGTGCCAGCAGTTTTAATAAGGGTGCCACCGGGGAGCTGTTTTTT	CASSFNKGATGELFF
TRBV6-5	TRBJ1-2	-	many	TGTGCCAGCAGCAATGGGCCCGTTGATGGCTACACCTTC	CASSNGPVDGYTF
TRBV20-1	TRBJ1-5	TRBD1	-	TGCAGTGCTACAGGGGGTAACAATCAGCCCCAGCATTTT	CSATGGNNQPQHF
TRBV5-1	TRBJ2-7	-	few	TGCGCCAGCAGCTTGGAGTCTAACAGGGCGTACGAGCAGTACTTC	CASSLESNRAYEQYF
TRBV6-2/TRBV6-3	TRBJ2-5	TRBD1	many	TGTGCCAGCAGTTACTGGGGACAGAAAAGGGACCAGTACTTC	CASSYWGQKRDQYF
TRBV7-3	TRBJ2-1	-	few	TGTGCCAGCAGCTTACAGGGCTACTCCTACAATGAGCAGTTCTTC	CASSLQGYSYNEQFF
TRBV19	TRBJ2-7	-	-	TGTGCCAGTAGTCCCTCCGACGGAGGAATTACCTACGAGCAGTACTTC	CASSPSDGGITYEQYF
TRBV20-1	TRBJ2-2	-	many	TGCAGTGCTAGCAGGGGTGAAGAGGCCGGGGAGCTGTTTTTT	CSASRGEEAGELFF
TRBV5-1	TRBJ2-3	-	many	TGCGCCAGCAGTCGTACAGGGAGTAGCACAGATACGCAGTATTTT	CASSRTGSSTDTQYF
TRBV6-4	TRBJ2-1	TRBD1	many	TGTGCCAGCAGTGACACCACAGGGGCGTACAATGAGCAGTTCTTC	CASSDTTGAYNEQFF
TRBV12-3/TRBV12-4	TRBJ1-2	-	few	TGTGCCAGCAGTCCCGCCTCCGGCTACACCTTC	CASSPASGYTF
TRBV4-3	TRBJ2-5	TRBD2	few	TGCGCCAGCAGCCAGGCCGGACTAGCGGGGGGGAGTGAGACCCAGTACTTC	CASSQAGLAGGSETQYF